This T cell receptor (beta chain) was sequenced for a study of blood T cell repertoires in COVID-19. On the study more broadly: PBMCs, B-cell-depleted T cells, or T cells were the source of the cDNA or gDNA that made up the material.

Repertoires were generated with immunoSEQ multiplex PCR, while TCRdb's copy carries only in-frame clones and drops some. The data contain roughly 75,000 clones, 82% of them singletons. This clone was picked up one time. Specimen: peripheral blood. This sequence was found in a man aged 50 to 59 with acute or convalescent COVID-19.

CDR3 in amino acids: CASSSRQEAFF. The CDR3 coding sequence is TGTGCCAGCAGCTCCCGACAGGAAGCTTTCTTT. The V and J genes are TRBV3-1 (or the pseudogene TRBV3-2) and TRBJ1-1; D perhaps matches TRBD1 (5 bases). Trimming left V 5 bases short and J 8 bases short, with 9 bases between. Germline V gene sequence: CDR1 LGHDT, CDR2 YNNKEL (reference sequence). This CDR3 has 11 amino acids.